This T cell receptor (beta chain) was observed in a study of cytomegalovirus exposure and HLA in healthy donors. The germline V and J ends were trimmed by 4 bases and 0 bases, with 11 bases remaining between them. The CDR3 contains 14 residues. Germline values: CDR1 SGHRS, CDR2 YFSETQ. Vbeta (60) and Jbeta (13) primers were used in the PCR. Measured with immunoSEQ multiplex PCR; TCRdb has only the in-frame clones, and not every one. Of some 160,000 clones in the sample, more than 75% were seen once. Study-wide results and caveats: A missense variant in DCLRE1C was later tied to TCR beta V- and J-gene trimming. 87-base-pair reads could not separate some V segments, including TRBV6-2 and TRBV6-3.

In regard to this clone: Antigen unknown.

The chain employs TRBV5-1 and TRBJ2-7, with D perhaps matching TRBD1 (7 bases). This clonotype originated in a male donor in good health and CMV-seronegative. What was sequenced was PBMCs. The CDR3 coding sequence is TGCGCCAGCAGCCCGGGGGACAGCTCCTACGAGCAGTACTTC. Amino acids: CASSPGDSSYEQYF.